One sample yielded the 15 T cell receptor beta chains listed below, sequenced in a study of regulatory T cells in long-lasting Graves disease. Time point noted: newly diagnosed GD, antithyroid drugs for less than 3 months. Researchers made the TCR library from RNA that was extracted from PBMCs. Investigators prepared the TCR beta libraries by applying iRepertoire HTBI primers and Arm-PCR of CDR3 regions. TCRdb redid the calling of the multiplex PCR reads with MiXCR, one entry per CDR3 protein. This sample has around 250,000 distinct CDR3 sequences, with about 20% found just once. The same specimen was also included in a second study, on T cells in Graves' hyperthyroidism and ophthalmopathy.

The sample here was peripheral blood mononuclear cells (PBMCs), taken at new diagnosis, from a patient treated with antithyroid drugs. The receptors originated from a woman aged 25 to 39 with Graves disease.

The CDR3 reads CASSSLSRGGNGDSGNTIYF. The CDR3 nucleotides are TGTGCCAGCAGCTCTTTGTCAAGAGGCGGCAACGGAGACTCTGGAAACACCATATATTTT. V gene TRBV7-6 combines with J gene TRBJ1-3; D not resolved. Germline CDR1 is SGHVS and CDR2 is FNYEAQ. The CDR3 runs 20 residues. Trimming removed 4 bases from V and 0 bases from J, with 25 bases in between.

This clonotype was seen only a few times. Written as DNA, the CDR3 is TGTGCCATCAGTGACAAGGGAGGTAGCACTGAAGCTTTCTTT. It encodes CAISDKGGSTEAFF. V gene TRBV10-3 combines with J gene TRBJ1-1, with D unclear. This CDR3 spans 14 amino acids. V lost 3 bases to trimming and J lost 4 bases, with 12 bases between them. Germline V lookup: CDR1 ENHRY, CDR2 SYGVKD.

This clonotype has a single count. CDR3 coding DNA: TGTGCCAGCAGTTTATCGGGAAGAGGGGACGAGCAGTACTTC. Protein: CASSLSGRGDEQYF. The rearrangement uses TRBV28 and TRBJ2-7; either TRBD1 or TRBD2 may fit D (5 bases each). Germline CDR1 MDHEN, CDR2 SYDVKM. The CDR3 has 14 residues. The V gene lost 1 base and the J gene lost 5 bases, with 12 bases spanning the gap.

The chain couples TRBV12-3 or TRBV12-4 to TRBJ2-2; the D gene is possibly TRBD2 (5 bases). V shed 2 bases and J shed 5 bases, with 6 bases lying between them. This CDR3 comprises 13 residues. This CDR3 reads CASSLLATGELFF. Here the CDR3 DNA reads TGTGCCAGCAGTTTACTAGCTACCGGGGAGCTGTTTTTT.

Many counts were recorded for this clonotype. The CDR3 nucleotides are TGTGCCAGCTCCCCAGTCGGACAGGCTTACGAGCAGTACTTC. As protein: CASSPVGQAYEQYF. The V gene is TRBV18, the J gene TRBJ2-7, with 7 bases aligning to TRBD1. This CDR3 contains 14 residues. The junction had 9 bases not matched to a gene; V was cut back by 6 bases and J by 4 bases. CDR1 is KGHSH, CDR2 LQKENI, per germline.

This chain connects TRBV7-9 to TRBJ2-3, with 14 nucleotides matching TRBD2. The CDR3 runs to 16 residues. Trimming removed 6 bases from V and 2 bases from J; junction bases left unmatched: 4. The V gene's germline CDR1 is SEHNR and CDR2 FQNEAQ (reference sequence). The CDR3 is CASRKTSGGATDTQYF. For the CDR3, the DNA is TGTGCCAGCAGGAAGACTAGCGGGGGGGCCACAGATACGCAGTATTTT.

The J gene is TRBJ2-7, the V gene TRBV18; 7 bases fit TRBD2. The V and J ends lost 2 bases and 5 bases, in that order; junction bases with no gene match: 12. Germline V gives CDR1 KGHSH, CDR2 LQKENI. CDR3 length equals 16 residues. The CDR3 region is CASSPSGGSESHEQYF. In nucleotides, the CDR3 is TGTGCCAGCTCACCATCAGGCGGGAGCGAGTCCCACGAGCAGTACTTC.

This clonotype has a handful of counts. The chain carries TRBV12-3 or TRBV12-4 and TRBJ1-3, with D perhaps TRBD1 (6 bases). The CDR3 runs to 16 residues. Trimming removed 3 bases from V and 0 bases from J, with 12 bases in between. CDR3 in amino acids: CASSFSRTASGNTIYF. The CDR3 region has the DNA TGTGCCAGCAGTTTTTCGAGGACAGCCTCTGGAAACACCATATATTTT.

This clonotype has a count of ten or more. The chain recombines TRBV10-3 with TRBJ1-2; 10 bases are a match to TRBD1. The CDR3 loop spans 18 amino acids. The germline gives CDR1 ENHRY, CDR2 SYGVKD. Losses at the gene ends were 4 bases for V and 3 bases for J; bases not matched to a gene: 14. In DNA, the CDR3 is TGTGCCATCAGTGTTTTAGGTTTACGGGACAGGGGAGACTATGGCTACACCTTC. It is translated as CAISVLGLRDRGDYGYTF.

This clonotype appeared many times. This rearrangement joins TRBV2 to TRBJ2-7; the D gene is possibly TRBD1 (6 bases). Between the trimmed V and J ends, which lost 4 bases and 4 bases, there was a span of 14 bases. The germline CDR1 and CDR2 sequences are SNHLY and FYNNEI. The CDR3 is 14 amino acids. CDR3 residues: CASSVAAGAYEQYF. CDR3 in DNA: TGTGCCAGCAGTGTTGCTGCAGGGGCTTACGAGCAGTACTTC. The full variable domain, its missing parts supplied by reference TRBV2 and TRBJ2-7, is EPEVTQTPSHQVTQMGQEVILRCVPISNHLYFYWYRQILGQKVEFLVSFYNNEISEKSEIFDDQFSVERPDGSNFTLKIRSTKLEDSAMYFCASSVAAGAYEQYFGPGTRLTVT.

This clonotype was recorded many times. This chain links TRBV3-1 with TRBJ2-7; no clear D gene. The germline V gene encodes CDR1 LGHDT and CDR2 YNNKEL (reference sequence). V was pared by 4 bases and J by 6 bases, with 10 bases between. The CDR3 length is 12 residues. CDR3 nucleotide sequence: TGTGCCAGCAGCCGCCGTAGCAGCGAGCAGTACTTC. Its protein product is CASSRRSSEQYF.

This clonotype was observed many times. The chain uses TRBV14 and TRBJ2-2; either TRBD1 or TRBD2 may fit D (5 bases each). This CDR3 has 18 residues. Trimming shortened V by 0 bases and J by 5 bases, and 19 bases separated the two germline ends. Germline assignment: CDR1 SGHDN and CDR2 FVKESK. The CDR3, as DNA: TGTGCCAGCAGCCAAGAAACCCCCCGTTGGTGGGGGACCGGGGAGCTGTTTTTT. It specifies CASSQETPRWWGTGELFF.

There are many counts of this clonotype. V and J are TRBV7-3 and TRBJ1-2, with TRBD1 matching 8 bases. The CDR3 totals 13 residues. V lost 3 bases to trimming and J lost 8 bases; unmatched junction nucleotides: 5. Per the germline V gene, CDR1 is SGHTA and CDR2 is FQGTGA. This chain's CDR3 is CASSLPWTGGYTF. The DNA for the CDR3 is TGTGCCAGCAGCTTGCCCTGGACAGGGGGCTACACCTTC.

This clonotype has at least ten counts. J is TRBJ1-5 and V is TRBV12-5; unclear D gene. CDR3 size: 13 residues. The germline gives CDR1 LGHNT, CDR2 FRNRAP. The V end lost 0 bases, the J end lost 6 bases, and 6 bases lay between the germline ends. The CDR3 DNA is TGTGCTAGTGGTTTGGTACAAGGTCAGCCCCAGCATTTT. Amino acid sequence: CASGLVQGQPQHF. Full variable domain (remainder filled in from reference TRBV12-5 and TRBJ1-5): DARVTQTPRHKVTEMGQEVTMRCQPILGHNTVFWYRQTMMQGLELLAYFRNRAPLDDSGMPKDRFSAEMPDATLATLKIQPSEPRDSAVYFCASGLVQGQPQHFGDGTRLSIL.

In its sample, this clonotype was seen many times. The chain employs TRBV12-3 or TRBV12-4 and TRBJ1-2; no reliable D call. CDR3 length: 13 residues. The ends were cut back, 4 bases at V and 0 bases at J, with 6 bases in the middle. The CDR3 DNA is TGTGCCAGCAGTTCCCGGGCTAACTATGGCTACACCTTC. This encodes CASSSRANYGYTF.